These 19 T cell receptor beta chains share one sample of origin, sequenced in a study of beta chain features in type 1 diabetes. Of the isolated RNA, all was reverse transcribed, and so the sequenced material was expressed TCRB transcripts. Using immunoSEQ multiplex PCR, the repertoire was profiled, and TCRdb retains in-frame clones only, with some absent. This table holds almost 350,000 clones, less than 10% found once. The sample was central memory CD4+ T cells from blood. These receptors were obtained from a woman younger than 30 in good health.

This clone was found many times. The chain has TRBV13 and TRBJ1-3; 9 bases agree with TRBD1. Germline CDR1 PRHDT, CDR2 FYEKMQ (reference sequence). Trimming removed 5 bases from V and 0 bases from J; junction bases left unmatched: 5. The CDR3 spans 16 residues. This CDR3 is CASSLGQGISGNTIYF. CDR3 nucleotides: TGTGCCAGCAGCCTGGGACAGGGTATCTCTGGAAACACCATATATTTT.

For this clone: Sequence at one end of the junction differs from germline and may be a read error. This sequence joins TRBV29-1 and TRBJ2-3; 9 nucleotides agree with TRBD2. The CDR3 is 14 residues long. Germline loops: CDR1 SQVTM, CDR2 ANQGSEA. CDR3 sequence: CSVATGTSRDTQYF. CDR3 DNA: TGCAGCGTCGCAACCGGGACTAGCAGAGATACGCAGTATTTT.

The chain combines TRBV15 with TRBJ2-6; perhaps TRBD1 as D (6 bases). The CDR3 runs to 17 residues. The germline V and J ends were trimmed by 0 bases and 4 bases, with 13 bases remaining between them. Germline lookup yields CDR1 LNHNV and CDR2 YYDKDF (reference sequence). As DNA, the CDR3 is TGTGCCACCAGCAGAGACAGGGGCCTTAGAGGGGCCAACGTCCTGACTTTC. Amino acid sequence: CATSRDRGLRGANVLTF.

This clone was counted a few times. This chain joins TRBV4-3 and TRBJ1-2; tentatively, D is TRBD1 (5 bases). With 3 bases removed from V and 9 bases from J, the gap between germline ends came to 17 bases. The CDR3 extends over 14 amino acids. Germline loops: CDR1 LGHNA, CDR2 YSLEER. CDR3 protein: CASSQRVEGYSYTF. CDR3 coding DNA: TGCGCCAGCAGCCAGCGGGTTGAGGGGTACAGCTACACCTTC.

V gene TRBV29-1 combines with J gene TRBJ2-5; TRBD1 agrees at 11 bases. The germline CDR1 and CDR2 sequences are SQVTM and ANQGSEA. The CDR3 sequence is 14 residues long. J gave up 4 bases and V 6 bases, and 7 bases lay outside the gene matches. The CDR3 spells CSVGTGGMRETQYF. As DNA, the CDR3 is TGCAGCGTCGGGACAGGGGGGATGAGAGAGACCCAGTACTTC.

This clone was picked up a small number of times. The chain has TRBV21-1 and TRBJ2-2; TRBD2 reflects the table's D call only, with no check against the DNA. TRBV21-1 is deemed a pseudogene. This CDR3 is 16 amino acids long. CDR3 loop: CASSKPVLPNTGELFF. CDR3 nucleotides: TGTGCCAGCAGCAAACCGGTTCTACCGAACACCGGGGAGCTGTTTTTT.

In its sample, this clone was seen many times. The J gene is TRBJ1-2, the V gene TRBV29-1, with D hard to call. V lost 2 bases and J lost 5, with 12 bases in between. Germline V CDR1 and CDR2: SQVTM, ANQGSEA. This CDR3 contains 13 residues. The CDR3, as DNA: TGCAGCGTTGAAAAGGAAGGACGGTATGGCTACACCTTC. Its protein product is CSVEKEGRYGYTF.

This clone was found a few times. The J gene is TRBJ1-1, the V gene TRBV7-9; no clear D gene. Germline V gene sequence: CDR1 SEHNR, CDR2 FQNEAQ (reference sequence). V lost 2 bases and J lost 11, with 15 bases in between. This CDR3 region has 13 residues. CDR3 loop: CASSLKDPGWAFF. CDR3 DNA: TGTGCCAGCAGCTTAAAAGACCCTGGGTGGGCTTTCTTT.

The chain couples TRBV6-6 to TRBJ1-2; a weak D match, TRBD1 (5 bases). Per germline, CDR1 MNHNY and CDR2 SVGAGI (reference sequence). This CDR3 spans 14 amino acids. Trimming took 2 bases from V and 2 from J, leaving 9 bases between them. This chain's CDR3 is CASSYRDLNYGYTF. In nucleotides, the CDR3 is TGTGCCAGCAGTTACCGGGACCTAAACTATGGCTACACCTTC.

This clone was seen a few times. The genes are TRBV16 and TRBJ2-1, with 11 positions matching TRBD2. The CDR3 is made up of 16 amino acids. V trimming: 3 bases; J trimming: 9 bases; junction bases outside the gene matches: 10. Germline values: CDR1 KGHSY, CDR2 FQNENV. The DNA of the CDR3 is TGTGCCAGCAGCCATCTAGCGGGAGGTATCACGGGTGAGCAGTTCTTC. This gives the protein CASSHLAGGITGEQFF.

This clone occurred a few times. The chain has TRBV7-9 and TRBJ2-3; D ambiguous. The V gene's germline CDR1 is SEHNR and CDR2 FQNEAQ (reference sequence). V lost 0 bases and J lost 2, with 6 bases in between. The CDR3 length is 14 residues. This CDR3 is CASSLAPNTDTQYF. CDR3 DNA sequence: TGTGCCAGCAGCTTAGCGCCCAACACAGATACGCAGTATTTT.

This clone was seen more than once but under ten times. The chain is built from TRBV6-5 and TRBJ2-3, with 12 bases fitting TRBD2. Germline CDR1 is MNHEY and CDR2 is SVGAGI. The CDR3 spans 15 residues. The V and J ends lost 6 bases and 4 bases, in that order; junction bases with no gene match: 5. The CDR3 here is CASRRLAGAADTQYF. The CDR3 nucleotides read TGTGCCAGCAGAAGACTAGCGGGAGCGGCAGATACGCAGTATTTT.

This clone was recorded a few times. The rearrangement uses TRBV20-1 and TRBJ2-1; D unresolved. CDR1 and CDR2 from the germline V gene are DFQATT and SNEGSKA (reference sequence). The CDR3 runs to 11 residues. Trimming removed 6 bases at V and 12 bases at J, with 15 bases between. The CDR3 here is CSATTAKTQFF. The DNA of the CDR3 is TGCAGTGCCACAACGGCAAAAACGCAGTTCTTC.

V usage is TRBV18 and J usage is TRBJ2-1; D is perhaps TRBD1 or TRBD2 (5 bases each). This CDR3 contains 15 residues. With 3 bases removed from V and 4 bases from J, the gap between germline ends came to 13 bases. CDR1 and CDR2 from the germline V gene are KGHSH and LQKENI. The CDR3 region is CASSPYRDQYNEQFF. CDR3 sequence (DNA): TGTGCCAGCTCACCGTACCGGGACCAGTACAATGAGCAGTTCTTC.

The chain employs TRBV28 and TRBJ2-7, with no clear D. Trimming took 6 bases from V and 0 from J, leaving 15 bases between them. Germline loops: CDR1 MDHEN, CDR2 SYDVKM. This CDR3 region has 15 residues. The CDR3 DNA follows: TGTGCCAGCAGCCAACCTGGGTCGGGCTCCTACGAGCAGTACTTC. Amino acids: CASSQPGSGSYEQYF.

In this sample, this clone turned up many times. The V gene is TRBV7-2, the J gene TRBJ1-5; tentatively, D is TRBD1 (6 bases). Germline values: CDR1 SGHTA, CDR2 FQGNSA. The length of the CDR3 is 15 residues. V was pared by 2 bases and J by 2 bases, with 10 bases between. The CDR3 DNA follows: TGTGCCAGCAGCTTACTGCACAGGGGCAATCAGCCCCAGCATTTT. Protein product: CASSLLHRGNQPQHF.

There are a few counts of this clone. The chain has TRBV6-1 and TRBJ2-3, with a tentative D call TRBD2 (5 bases). Trimming removed 4 bases from V and 0 bases from J, with 14 bases in between. The CDR3 totals 16 residues. Germline V gene lookup returns CDR1 MNHNS and CDR2 SASEGT. CDR3 coding DNA: TGTGCCAGCAGTGCTCTATTTAGCGAGAGCACAGATACGCAGTATTTT. This translates into CASSALFSESTDTQYF.

The table lists this clone with a few counts. The V gene is TRBV5-1, the J gene TRBJ2-2; 8 bases map to TRBD1. Germline lookup yields CDR1 SGHRS and CDR2 YFSETQ. J lost 7 bases, V lost 4 bases, and 6 bases had no gene match. The CDR3 contains 14 residues. Here the CDR3 reads CASSQQGAGGELFF. CDR3 sequence (DNA): TGCGCCAGCAGCCAGCAGGGGGCCGGCGGGGAGCTGTTTTTT.

Of note for this clone: Germline is not matched at one junction end, which may reflect a read error. This sequence joins TRBV20-1 and TRBJ2-3; the D is unclear. The CDR3 contains 11 residues. Germline V CDR1 and CDR2: DFQATT, SNEGSKA (reference sequence). CDR3 loop: CSAGDTDTQYF. The DNA for the CDR3 is TGCAGTGCTGGAGACACAGATACGCAGTATTTT.